This record looks at one T cell receptor (beta chain) sequence and its context. What it recognizes is unknown. The protocol was immunoSEQ multiplex PCR, while the TCRdb copy is restricted to in-frame clones and leaves out a portion. Counted here are 45,000 to 65,000 clones, roughly 77% occurring once; the ten biggest clones make up roughly 0.69%. These data are taken from a study of OX40 agonist ivuxolimab in advanced cancers. Whole-study context: Dose-escalation subjects each had hepatocellular carcinoma, melanoma, renal cell or head and neck cancer.

Germline V gene data show CDR1 as ENHRY and CDR2 as SYGVKD. The CDR3 is 16 amino acids. Trimming shortened V by 4 bases and J by 4 bases, and 19 bases separated the two germline ends. Study-wide results and caveats: The CD4+ and CD8+ T cells in the blood had expanded clonally by week 6 at 0.1 to 3.0 mg/kg.

This specimen was CD4+ or CD8+ T cells sorted from blood, taken in a trial of the OX40 agonist ivuxolimab. This chain uses TRBV10-3 with TRBJ1-2; D possibly corresponds to TRBD1 (6 bases). The sequence came from an adult with an advanced solid tumor such as melanoma, head and neck, liver or kidney cancer. DNA for the CDR3: TGTGCCATCAGTGGCTGGAGCGGGACACCAGTCTATGGCTACACCTTC. This encodes CAISGWSGTPVYGYTF.